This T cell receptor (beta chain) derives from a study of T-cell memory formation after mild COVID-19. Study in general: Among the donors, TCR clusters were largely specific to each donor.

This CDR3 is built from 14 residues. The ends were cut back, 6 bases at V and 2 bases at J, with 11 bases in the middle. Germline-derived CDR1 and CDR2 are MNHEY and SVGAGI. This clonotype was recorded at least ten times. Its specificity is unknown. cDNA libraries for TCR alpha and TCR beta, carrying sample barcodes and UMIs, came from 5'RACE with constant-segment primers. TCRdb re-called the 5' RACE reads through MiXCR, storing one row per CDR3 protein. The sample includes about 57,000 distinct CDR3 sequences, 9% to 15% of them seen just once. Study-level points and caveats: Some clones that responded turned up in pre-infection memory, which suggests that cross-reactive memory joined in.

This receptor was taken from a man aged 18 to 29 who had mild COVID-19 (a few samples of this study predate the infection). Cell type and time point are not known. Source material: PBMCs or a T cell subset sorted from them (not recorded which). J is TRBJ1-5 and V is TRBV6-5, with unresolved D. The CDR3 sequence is CASSRAVGNQPQHF. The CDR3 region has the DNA TGTGCCAGCAGCCGAGCGGTGGGCAATCAGCCCCAGCATTTT.